This T cell receptor (beta chain) stems from a study of Tregs in tolerant kidney transplant recipients. Study details: Mixed chimerism was transient after nonmyeloablative marrow transplants from related graft donors.

The CDR3 contains 17 residues. The germline V gene has CDR1 LNHNV and CDR2 YYDKDF (reference sequence). V dropped 3 bases and J dropped 5; count of bases not matched to a gene: 10. Regarding the study as a whole: No direct test of biological reproducibility was done here.

Concerning this clone itself: Its antigen is not known.

Sequenced by immunoSEQ multiplex PCR; TCRdb stores in-frame clones only, minus some. The data show approximately 15,000 clones, around 77% seen once. Sequencing used Tregs from blood, obtained before the transplant. The rearrangement joins TRBV15 to TRBJ1-5; 10 positions agree with TRBD1. This sequence originates from a human donor who received a combined kidney and bone marrow transplant. CDR3 amino acids: CATSRFTGTGDHQPQHF. The CDR3, as DNA: TGTGCCACCAGCAGGTTTACCGGGACAGGGGATCATCAGCCCCAGCATTTT.